The rows below give T cell receptor beta chains drawn from one sample of a study of pediatric ulcerative colitis. Clones were sequenced by immunoSEQ multiplex PCR, and TCRdb holds only the in-frame ones, with some missing. The sample includes about 35,000 clones, around 80% of them seen just once. Sequencing was done on a sample of gut tissue. All receptors come from a boy aged 5-17 years with mild ulcerative colitis. Both conserved end residues are part of each CDR3. A D gene is named only where the DNA matches it firmly. The size of a clone is reported for some rows only, either as once, few or many, or as a class for expanded clones.

V gene	J gene	clone size	D gene	CDR3 protein	CDR3 DNA
TRBV4-1	TRBJ1-5	NA	NA	CASSQGGNQPQHF	TGCGCCAGCAGCCAAGGGGGAAATCAGCCCCAGCATTTT
TRBV4-1	TRBJ2-7	NA	NA	CASSQGQLLDYEQYF	TGCGCCAGCAGCCAAGGACAGCTTCTGGACTACGAGCAGTACTTC
TRBV7-8	TRBJ2-1	NA	NA	CASSLETGSNEQFF	TGTGCCAGCAGCTTAGAGACTGGAAGCAATGAGCAGTTCTTC
TRBV29-1	TRBJ1-1	NA	NA	CSVISMNTEAFF	TGCAGCGTCATTAGCATGAACACTGAAGCTTTCTTT
TRBV5-1	TRBJ2-3	few	TRBD2	CASSLDGTRDDTQYF	TGCGCCAGCAGCTTAGACGGGACTAGAGACGATACGCAGTATTTT
TRBV4-1	TRBJ1-2	NA	NA	CASSPLTTLGGGTLYGYTF	TGCGCCAGCAGCCCGCTCACGACCTTGGGGGGAGGCACACTCTATGGCTACACCTTC
TRBV9	TRBJ1-3	NA	TRBD1	CASSLFAQGASGNTIYF	TGTGCCAGCAGCCTTTTCGCTCAGGGGGCGTCTGGAAACACCATATATTTT
TRBV11-2	TRBJ2-1	NA	NA	CASSLEYAVEQFF	TGTGCCAGCAGCTTAGAGTATGCCGTTGAGCAGTTCTTC
TRBV12-5	TRBJ2-3	NA	TRBD2	CASGVAGGRNTQYF	TGTGCTAGTGGAGTAGCGGGGGGGCGAAATACGCAGTATTTT
TRBV7-2	TRBJ1-1	few	TRBD1	CASSLHRGQAFF	TGTGCCAGCAGCTTACACAGGGGACAAGCTTTCTTT
TRBV29-1	TRBJ1-3	NA	NA	CSVRRAGNTIYF	TGCAGCGTAAGAAGAGCCGGAAACACCATATATTTT
TRBV7-9	TRBJ1-1	NA	NA	CASSSRSLPTGPEAFF	TGTGCCAGCAGCTCCCGATCCCTCCCGACAGGCCCTGAAGCTTTCTTT
TRBV2	TRBJ2-1	NA	TRBD2	CASSEIRRGGRGNEQFF	TGTGCCAGCAGTGAAATTCGACGGGGGGGCCGAGGGAATGAGCAGTTCTTC
TRBV9	TRBJ1-2	NA	NA	CASSPGRANYGYTF	TGTGCCAGCAGCCCCGGGAGAGCTAACTATGGCTACACCTTC
TRBV5-4	TRBJ1-2	NA	TRBD1	CASSLPLGQDGSYGYTF	TGTGCCAGCAGCTTGCCGCTGGGACAGGATGGGAGCTATGGCTACACCTTC
TRBV19	TRBJ2-7	NA	NA	CASSPGFSYEQYF	TGTGCCAGTTCTCCAGGTTTTTCCTACGAGCAGTACTTC
TRBV7-6	TRBJ1-1	NA	NA	CASSSPPGTEAFF	TGTGCCAGCAGCTCCCCCCCGGGAACTGAAGCTTTCTTT
TRBV7-9	TRBJ1-2	NA	NA	CASSFSAQSHSDYGYTF	TGTGCCAGCAGCTTTAGTGCCCAGTCCCACTCCGACTATGGCTACACCTTC
TRBV10-3	TRBJ2-2	NA	TRBD1	CAISERDRGTGELFF	TGTGCCATCAGTGAAAGGGACAGGGGAACCGGGGAGCTGTTTTTT
TRBV7-9	TRBJ2-3	NA	NA	CASSLSSSSTDTQYF	TGTGCCAGCAGCTTATCTAGCTCGAGCACAGATACGCAGTATTTT
TRBV5-1	TRBJ2-3	NA	TRBD1	CASSWDRASLSTDTQYF	TGCGCCAGCAGCTGGGACAGGGCGAGTTTAAGCACAGATACGCAGTATTTT
TRBV7-9	TRBJ1-4	NA	TRBD1	CASSPPGQAEKLFF	TGTGCCAGCAGCCCCCCGGGACAGGCAGAAAAACTGTTTTTT
TRBV10-2	TRBJ2-2	NA	NA	CASSRLAGELFF	TGCGCCAGCAGTAGGCTAGCCGGGGAGCTGTTTTTT
TRBV29-1	TRBJ1-3	NA	TRBD1	CSVGTGGLGNTIYF	TGCAGCGTTGGAACAGGGGGCTTAGGAAACACCATATATTTT
TRBV5-4	TRBJ2-1	once	TRBD2	CASKTGGPSSYNEQFF	TGTGCCAGCAAAACGGGGGGGCCGAGCTCCTACAATGAGCAGTTCTTC
TRBV5-1	TRBJ2-7	NA	TRBD2	CASSPDGGNNYEQYF	TGCGCCAGCAGTCCCGACGGGGGGAATAACTACGAGCAGTACTTC
TRBV7-2	TRBJ1-1	NA	NA	CASSSTPGVTEAFF	TGTGCCAGCAGTTCCACCCCAGGGGTCACTGAAGCTTTCTTT
TRBV6-5	TRBJ1-5	NA	NA	CASSRGWGENQPQHF	TGTGCCAGCAGTCGCGGTTGGGGTGAGAATCAGCCCCAGCATTTT